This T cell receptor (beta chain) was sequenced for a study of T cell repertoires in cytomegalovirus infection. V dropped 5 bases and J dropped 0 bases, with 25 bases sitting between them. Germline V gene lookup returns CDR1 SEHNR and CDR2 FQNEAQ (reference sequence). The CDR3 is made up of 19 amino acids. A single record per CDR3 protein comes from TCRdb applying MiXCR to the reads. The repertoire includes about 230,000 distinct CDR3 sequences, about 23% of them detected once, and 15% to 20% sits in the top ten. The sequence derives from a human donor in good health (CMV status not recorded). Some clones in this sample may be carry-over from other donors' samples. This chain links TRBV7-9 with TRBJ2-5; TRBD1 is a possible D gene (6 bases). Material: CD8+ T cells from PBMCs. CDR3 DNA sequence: TGTGCCAGCAGCGGTGCCCCCAGGGGCGGAACCCTGTACCAAGAGACCCAGTACTTC. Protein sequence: CASSGAPRGGTLYQETQYF.